These T cell receptor beta chains were read from a single sample in a study of shared clonotypes between healthy human individuals. Generated by immunoSEQ multiplex PCR, the TCRdb table keeps only in-frame clones and is missing some. The sample lists millions of clones, roughly 92% occurring once. Sequenced input: naive CD4+ T cells sorted from blood. Source of these receptors: a man between 18 and 29 years old in good health. CDR3s include the opening cysteine and the closing phenylalanine or tryptophan. Each record gives: D gene, clone size, V gene, J gene, CDR3 protein, CDR3 DNA. The D gene is left open where the match is weak. Clone size is not always given. Where it is, it says once, few, many or a class for expanded clones.

d_gene: TRBD1
abundance: -
v_gene: TRBV18
j_gene: TRBJ1-3
CDR3aa: CASSQGDSFSGNTIYF
CDR3nt: TGTGCCAGCTCACAAGGGGACAGCTTCTCTGGAAACACCATATATTTT

d_gene: -
abundance: -
v_gene: TRBV6-1
j_gene: TRBJ1-2
CDR3aa: CASSEGGPRWGYTF
CDR3nt: TGTGCCAGCAGTGAAGGGGGCCCCCGGTGGGGCTACACCTTC

d_gene: -
abundance: -
v_gene: TRBV29-1
j_gene: TRBJ1-1
CDR3aa: CSVGVIGGPEAFF
CDR3nt: TGCAGCGTGGGGGTGATCGGCGGCCCTGAAGCTTTCTTT

d_gene: -
abundance: -
v_gene: TRBV7-3
j_gene: TRBJ1-1
CDR3aa: CASSLSGGITEAFF
CDR3nt: TGTGCCAGCAGCTTAAGCGGCGGGATCACTGAAGCTTTCTTT

d_gene: -
abundance: -
v_gene: TRBV4-3
j_gene: TRBJ2-5
CDR3aa: CASSQVVGSGETQYF
CDR3nt: TGCGCCAGCAGCCAAGTTGTAGGGTCTGGGGAGACCCAGTACTTC

d_gene: -
abundance: -
v_gene: TRBV2
j_gene: TRBJ1-2
CDR3aa: CASSHMEGYGYTF
CDR3nt: TGTGCCAGCAGCCACATGGAGGGGTATGGCTACACCTTC

d_gene: -
abundance: -
v_gene: TRBV5-5
j_gene: TRBJ1-5
CDR3aa: CASSLTPGGSNQPQHF
CDR3nt: TGTGCCAGCAGCTTGACCCCCGGGGGTAGCAATCAGCCCCAGCATTTT

d_gene: TRBD1
abundance: -
v_gene: TRBV7-9
j_gene: TRBJ2-2
CDR3aa: CASNQGAGELFF
CDR3nt: TGTGCCAGCAACCAGGGGGCCGGGGAGCTGTTTTTT

d_gene: TRBD1
abundance: -
v_gene: TRBV6-6
j_gene: TRBJ2-7
CDR3aa: CASRLTGNGYEQYF
CDR3nt: TGTGCCAGCAGACTGACAGGGAATGGGTACGAGCAGTACTTC

d_gene: -
abundance: -
v_gene: TRBV30
j_gene: TRBJ1-1
CDR3aa: CAWSPVNTEAFF
CDR3nt: TGTGCCTGGAGTCCAGTGAACACTGAAGCTTTCTTT

d_gene: -
abundance: -
v_gene: TRBV30
j_gene: TRBJ1-4
CDR3aa: CAWSETPKKEKLFF
CDR3nt: TGTGCCTGGAGTGAGACACCTAAGAAAGAAAAACTGTTTTTT

d_gene: TRBD2
abundance: -
v_gene: TRBV15
j_gene: TRBJ2-2
CDR3aa: CATSRSLAGGNTGELFF
CDR3nt: TGTGCCACCAGCAGAAGCTTGGCGGGGGGTAACACCGGGGAGCTGTTTTTT

d_gene: -
abundance: -
v_gene: TRBV5-4
j_gene: TRBJ2-5
CDR3aa: CASSLLGETQYF
CDR3nt: TGTGCCAGCAGCTTGTTGGGGGAGACCCAGTACTTC

d_gene: TRBD1
abundance: -
v_gene: TRBV19
j_gene: TRBJ2-3
CDR3aa: CASSITGGTDTQYF
CDR3nt: TGTGCCAGTAGTATAACAGGGGGCACAGATACGCAGTATTTT

d_gene: TRBD1
abundance: -
v_gene: TRBV5-4
j_gene: TRBJ1-4
CDR3aa: CASSLQRQGATNEKLFF
CDR3nt: TGTGCCAGCAGCTTGCAGCGGCAGGGGGCAACTAATGAAAAACTGTTTTTT

d_gene: -
abundance: -
v_gene: TRBV6-5
j_gene: TRBJ2-7
CDR3aa: CASSDSGSYEQYF
CDR3nt: TGTGCCAGCAGTGACTCCGGTTCCTACGAGCAGTACTTC

d_gene: TRBD1
abundance: -
v_gene: TRBV27
j_gene: TRBJ1-2
CDR3aa: CASSLLGTGVHYGYTF
CDR3nt: TGTGCCAGCAGTTTATTGGGGACAGGGGTTCACTATGGCTACACCTTC

d_gene: -
abundance: -
v_gene: TRBV2
j_gene: TRBJ1-4
CDR3aa: CASRSAPEKLFF
CDR3nt: TGTGCCAGCAGATCTGCACCTGAAAAACTGTTTTTT

d_gene: -
abundance: once
v_gene: TRBV10-3
j_gene: TRBJ1-6
CDR3aa: CAISESRGTKNSPLHF
CDR3nt: TGTGCCATCAGTGAGTCGAGGGGAACGAAAAATTCACCCCTCCACTTT

d_gene: -
abundance: -
v_gene: TRBV5-1
j_gene: TRBJ1-1
CDR3aa: CASSLERIGGLNTEAFF
CDR3nt: TGCGCCAGCAGCTTGGAGAGGATAGGAGGGCTGAACACTGAAGCTTTCTTT

d_gene: -
abundance: few
v_gene: TRBV7-9
j_gene: TRBJ1-3
CDR3aa: CASSLAAGNTIYF
CDR3nt: TGTGCCAGCAGCTTAGCCGCGGGAAACACCATATATTTT

d_gene: TRBD1
abundance: -
v_gene: TRBV6-6
j_gene: TRBJ1-5
CDR3aa: CASSTQDRGNQPQHF
CDR3nt: TGTGCCAGCAGTACTCAGGACAGGGGAAATCAGCCCCAGCATTTT

d_gene: -
abundance: once
v_gene: TRBV15
j_gene: TRBJ2-1
CDR3aa: CATSSTLTDNEQFF
CDR3nt: TGTGCCACCAGCAGCACACTGACAGACAATGAGCAGTTCTTC

d_gene: -
abundance: -
v_gene: TRBV29-1
j_gene: TRBJ1-1
CDR3aa: CSVEWVGRPGFTEAFF
CDR3nt: TGCAGCGTTGAATGGGTGGGGAGACCGGGGTTTACTGAAGCTTTCTTT

d_gene: TRBD1
abundance: -
v_gene: TRBV6-5
j_gene: TRBJ2-7
CDR3aa: CASSLDRGYYEQYF
CDR3nt: TGTGCCAGCAGTTTAGACAGGGGGTACTACGAGCAGTACTTC

d_gene: TRBD1
abundance: -
v_gene: TRBV6-1
j_gene: TRBJ2-6
CDR3aa: CASSAPGTGFSGANVLTF
CDR3nt: TGTGCCAGCAGTGCGCCCGGGACAGGGTTCTCTGGGGCCAACGTCCTGACTTTC

d_gene: -
abundance: -
v_gene: TRBV7-6
j_gene: TRBJ2-1
CDR3aa: CASSWGSLGGNEQFF
CDR3nt: TGTGCCAGCAGCTGGGGGAGTCTTGGGGGCAATGAGCAGTTCTTC

d_gene: -
abundance: few
v_gene: TRBV6-1
j_gene: TRBJ1-1
CDR3aa: CASSATGSTTEAFF
CDR3nt: TGTGCCAGCAGTGCAACTGGCTCGACCACTGAAGCTTTCTTT

d_gene: -
abundance: -
v_gene: TRBV4-1
j_gene: TRBJ2-7
CDR3aa: CASSLVGEQYF
CDR3nt: TGCGCCAGCAGCCTGGTTGGCGAGCAGTACTTC

d_gene: -
abundance: -
v_gene: TRBV6-1
j_gene: TRBJ1-5
CDR3aa: CASSEGSLPQHF
CDR3nt: TGTGCCAGCAGTGAGGGCAGCTTACCCCAGCATTTT

d_gene: -
abundance: once
v_gene: TRBV7-2
j_gene: TRBJ1-2
CDR3aa: CASSLAPQTTYGYTF
CDR3nt: TGTGCCAGCAGCTTAGCGCCACAAACGACCTATGGCTACACCTTC

d_gene: -
abundance: -
v_gene: TRBV5-4
j_gene: TRBJ2-3
CDR3aa: CASSFGGNRGSTDTQYF
CDR3nt: TGTGCCAGCAGCTTTGGGGGCAATAGAGGGAGCACAGATACGCAGTATTTT

d_gene: -
abundance: once
v_gene: TRBV19
j_gene: TRBJ2-1
CDR3aa: CASSILTAHDEQFF
CDR3nt: TGTGCCAGTAGTATATTGACAGCCCACGATGAGCAGTTCTTC

d_gene: TRBD1
abundance: -
v_gene: TRBV5-3
j_gene: TRBJ1-5
CDR3aa: CARSSRDRGCQPQHF
CDR3nt: TGTGCCAGAAGCAGCCGGGACAGGGGTTGCCAGCCCCAGCATTTT

d_gene: -
abundance: once
v_gene: TRBV28
j_gene: TRBJ1-2
CDR3aa: CASSWGRTANYGYTF
CDR3nt: TGTGCCAGCAGTTGGGGACGGACAGCTAACTATGGCTACACCTTC

d_gene: TRBD2
abundance: -
v_gene: TRBV7-9
j_gene: TRBJ2-7
CDR3aa: CASSPGLAGAPYEQYF
CDR3nt: TGTGCCAGCAGCCCAGGACTAGCGGGAGCCCCCTACGAGCAGTACTTC

d_gene: TRBD2
abundance: -
v_gene: TRBV5-5
j_gene: TRBJ2-1
CDR3aa: CASSTAGTSSYNEQFF
CDR3nt: TGTGCCAGCAGCACCGCCGGGACTAGCTCCTACAATGAGCAGTTCTTC

d_gene: -
abundance: -
v_gene: TRBV18
j_gene: TRBJ1-1
CDR3aa: CASSATENTEAFF
CDR3nt: TGTGCCAGCTCAGCCACAGAGAACACTGAAGCTTTCTTT

d_gene: -
abundance: -
v_gene: TRBV5-6
j_gene: TRBJ2-7
CDR3aa: CASSLLRGNTYEQYF
CDR3nt: TGTGCCAGCAGCTTGCTTCGAGGGAATACCTACGAGCAGTACTTC

d_gene: TRBD2
abundance: -
v_gene: TRBV5-1
j_gene: TRBJ2-7
CDR3aa: CASSLAGRGGDYEQYF
CDR3nt: TGCGCCAGCAGCTTGGCGGGACGCGGGGGGGACTACGAGCAGTACTTC

d_gene: TRBD2
abundance: -
v_gene: TRBV5-1
j_gene: TRBJ2-3
CDR3aa: CASSLAGGNLQDTQYF
CDR3nt: TGCGCCAGCAGCCTTGCGGGGGGGAACCTTCAAGATACGCAGTATTTT

d_gene: -
abundance: -
v_gene: TRBV25-1
j_gene: TRBJ2-3
CDR3aa: CASSSLASGTDTQYF
CDR3nt: TGTGCCAGCAGTTCGCTGGCCTCGGGCACAGATACGCAGTATTTT

d_gene: -
abundance: -
v_gene: TRBV7-9
j_gene: TRBJ2-2
CDR3aa: CASSFRTPPSGGLFF
CDR3nt: TGTGCCAGCAGCTTTAGGACTCCCCCAAGTGGGGGGCTGTTTTTT

d_gene: -
abundance: -
v_gene: TRBV13
j_gene: TRBJ1-2
CDR3aa: CASSRVGYGYTF
CDR3nt: TGTGCCAGCAGCCGAGTCGGCTATGGCTACACCTTC

d_gene: -
abundance: -
v_gene: TRBV6-1
j_gene: TRBJ2-7
CDR3aa: CASKEGIASGGKQYF
CDR3nt: TGTGCCAGCAAAGAGGGGATAGCATCGGGTGGCAAGCAGTACTTC

d_gene: TRBD2
abundance: -
v_gene: TRBV9
j_gene: TRBJ2-3
CDR3aa: CASSQLGLAGSDTQYF
CDR3nt: TGTGCCAGCAGCCAACTAGGACTAGCGGGTTCAGATACGCAGTATTTT

d_gene: TRBD1
abundance: -
v_gene: TRBV7-2
j_gene: TRBJ1-2
CDR3aa: CASSSGQTNYGYTF
CDR3nt: TGTGCCAGCAGCTCGGGACAGACTAACTATGGCTACACCTTC

d_gene: TRBD2
abundance: -
v_gene: TRBV7-3
j_gene: TRBJ2-2
CDR3aa: CASSSGLVNAGELFF
CDR3nt: TGTGCCAGCAGCTCCGGACTAGTGAACGCCGGGGAGCTGTTTTTT

d_gene: TRBD2
abundance: -
v_gene: TRBV27
j_gene: TRBJ2-7
CDR3aa: CASRRLAGVYEQYF
CDR3nt: TGTGCCAGCAGACGACTAGCGGGAGTCTACGAGCAGTACTTC